These 3 T cell receptor beta chains were sequenced from one sample in a study of blood T cells in healthy people across ages. A J-beta primer mix and a sample-barcoded 5' primer were used in a second PCR of roughly 6 to 12 cycles. MiXCR, run by TCRdb on the 5' RACE reads, gives a single entry per CDR3 protein. The repertoire holds more than 1,400,000 distinct CDR3 sequences, with approximately 38% as singletons. Sequencing input: blood. Source of these receptors: a woman aged 18-30 years in good health.

The J gene is TRBJ2-5, the V gene TRBV21-1; the D call in the table, TRBD2, was not verified against the DNA. TRBV21-1 is assigned pseudogene status. This CDR3 is 16 amino acids long. CDR3 protein: CASSTRTSGDKETQYF. The CDR3 nucleotides are TGTGCCAGCAGCACTCGGACTAGCGGGGACAAAGAGACCCAGTACTTC.

This clonotype occurred a few times. J is TRBJ1-2 and V is TRBV4-1; 10 nucleotides align to TRBD1. In germline, CDR1 is MGHRA, CDR2 YSYEKL. The V and J ends lost 4 bases and 4 bases, in that order; junction bases with no gene match: 6. This CDR3 is 15 amino acids long. The CDR3 DNA reads TGCGCCAGCAGCCCACGGACAGGGGGGAGCTATGGCTACACCTTC. It specifies CASSPRTGGSYGYTF.

The V gene is TRBV7-2, the J gene TRBJ2-2, with 10 bases matching TRBD2. V lost 0 bases to trimming and J lost 7 bases; unmatched junction nucleotides: 5. Germline loops: CDR1 SGHTA, CDR2 FQGNSA. The CDR3 has 16 residues. In DNA, the CDR3 is TGTGCCAGCAGCTTAGCGGCTAGCGGGGGACACGGGGAGCTGTTTTTT. It codes for CASSLAASGGHGELFF.